This is a list of T cell receptor beta chains from one sample in a study of technical replicates of blood from several donors. Assay: immunoSEQ multiplex PCR; the TCRdb copy retains only in-frame clones and omits some. The profile shows some 87,000 clones, more than 85% of them singletons. Sequenced material: T cells isolated from PBMCs. These receptors were obtained from a human donor in good health. CDR3s include the opening cysteine and the closing phenylalanine or tryptophan. The order of the fields is J gene, V gene, clone size, D gene, CDR3 DNA, CDR3 protein. A D gene is named only where the DNA matches it firmly. Not all rows give a size; the values are once, few, many and, for expanded clones, a class.

TRBJ1-5 | TRBV5-1 | - | TRBD1 | TGCGCCAGCAGCTTGGGGACAGGGGGTAATCAGCCCCAGCATTTT | CASSLGTGGNQPQHF
TRBJ2-7 | TRBV6-5 | - | TRBD2 | TGTGCCAGCACCCCAGCGGGAGGGTCCTACGAGCAGTACTTC | CASTPAGGSYEQYF
TRBJ2-5 | TRBV15 | - | TRBD1 | TGTGCCACCAGCAGACAGGGACAGGCCTGGGAGACCCAGTACTTC | CATSRQGQAWETQYF
TRBJ1-4 | TRBV29-1 | - | TRBD1 | TGCAGCGTTGAGTTAGGACAGGGGGGAGAAAAACTGTTTTTT | CSVELGQGGEKLFF
TRBJ2-7 | TRBV27 | once | - | TGTGCCAGCAGCTTAGCGACGTCAGGGGGGAGGCGGGGCTACGAGCAGTACTTC | CASSLATSGGRRGYEQYF
TRBJ2-3 | TRBV28 | - | - | TGTGCCACCCTAGGGAGGGGGTTCACAGATACGCAGTATTTT | CATLGRGFTDTQYF
TRBJ2-2 | TRBV29-1 | once | TRBD1 | TGCAGCGCCACAGGGGGCACCGGGGAGCTGTTTTTT | CSATGGTGELFF
TRBJ2-5 | TRBV15 | - | - | TGTGCCACCAGCAGAGTAGACACGTTCCAAGAGACCCAGTACTTC | CATSRVDTFQETQYF
TRBJ1-4 | TRBV4-1 | once | TRBD1 | TGCGCCAGCAGTCGCCAGGGGGTGGGGGAAAAACTGTTTTTT | CASSRQGVGEKLFF
TRBJ2-1 | TRBV9 | - | TRBD2 | TGTGCCAGCAGTCCACAGCGGGAGAACCACAATGAGCAGTTCTTC | CASSPQRENHNEQFF
TRBJ2-5 | TRBV13 | - | TRBD2 | TGTGCCAGCAGCCTCGGGACTATGGAGACCCAGTACTTC | CASSLGTMETQYF
TRBJ1-1 | TRBV7-8 | - | - | TGTGCCAGCAGCCGGACACAGAACACTGAAGCTTTCTTT | CASSRTQNTEAFF
TRBJ2-1 | TRBV20-1 | - | - | TGCAGTGCCTGGGAGGATGAGCAGTTCTTC | CSAWEDEQFF
TRBJ2-7 | TRBV4-2 | once | - | TGTGCCAGCAGCCAACTTCAGGGGGGCTCCTACGAGCAGTACTTC | CASSQLQGGSYEQYF
TRBJ2-7 | TRBV9 | - | TRBD1 | TGTGCCAGCAGCGTAGCAGGGGGCTCGGGAGAGCAGTACTTC | CASSVAGGSGEQYF
TRBJ1-2 | TRBV5-4 | - | - | TGTGCCAGCAGCTTGTATCGCAGGAATTATGGCTACACCTTC | CASSLYRRNYGYTF
TRBJ1-3 | TRBV5-1 | - | - | TGCGCCAGCAGCTTGTTACAGGGCAGCTCTGGAAACACCATATATTTT | CASSLLQGSSGNTIYF
TRBJ2-7 | TRBV14 | - | - | TGTGCCAGCAGCCTCACCGGGACACATTATTACGAGCAGTACTTC | CASSLTGTHYYEQYF
TRBJ1-1 | TRBV7-6 | - | - | TGTGCCAGCAGCTTAGCGGGGGGGTTAACTATCGGCACTGAAGCTTTCTTT | CASSLAGGLTIGTEAFF
TRBJ2-7 | TRBV6-5 | - | TRBD1 | TGTGCCAGCATCGCGAGGGGGCTCCAGTACTTC | CASIARGLQYF
TRBJ1-4 | TRBV5-1 | - | - | TGCGCCAGCAGCCAGGCCCGGGACTTGGGGGAAAAACTGTTTTTT | CASSQARDLGEKLFF
TRBJ2-7 | TRBV10-3 | - | TRBD2 | TGTGCCATCAGTGAGCTTAGCGGGAGCTCCTACGAGCAGTACTTC | CAISELSGSSYEQYF
TRBJ2-7 | TRBV7-9 | - | TRBD2 | TGTGCCAGCAGAAGACTAGCGGGGAGGGACGAGCAGTACTTC | CASRRLAGRDEQYF
TRBJ2-1 | TRBV4-1 | - | - | TGCGCCAGCAGCCAAGACCGTGAGGTAGCTTACAATGAGCAGTTCTTC | CASSQDREVAYNEQFF
TRBJ2-1 | TRBV28 | - | - | TGTGCCAGCAGTCCTGTGTACACAGGTAGCTCCTACAATGAGCAGTTCTTC | CASSPVYTGSSYNEQFF
TRBJ1-1 | TRBV27 | once | - | TGTGCCAGCAGTTTAGGGGCTCCCCTCCCTTTCACTGAAGCTTTCTTT | CASSLGAPLPFTEAFF
TRBJ2-7 | TRBV19 | - | - | TGTGCCAGTAGTATTAGAGGGAACGAGCAGTACTTC | CASSIRGNEQYF
TRBJ2-2 | TRBV28 | - | TRBD2 | TGTGCCAGCAGCTTATATGCGGCGGGAGCGAACACCGGGGAGCTGTTTTTT | CASSLYAAGANTGELFF
TRBJ2-7 | TRBV10-2 | - | TRBD1 | TGCGCCAGCAGCGGACAGGGCTACGAGCAGTACTTC | CASSGQGYEQYF
TRBJ1-2 | TRBV6-1 | - | - | TGTGCCAGCAGTGATATTTCGGGAGCAGGGATGGGACTTGGGTATGGCTACACCTTC | CASSDISGAGMGLGYGYTF
TRBJ2-7 | TRBV14 | - | - | TGTGCCAGCAATTCTAGAGGGAGGCCGGGGGAGCAGTACTTC | CASNSRGRPGEQYF
TRBJ2-2 | TRBV5-1 | - | TRBD1 | TGCGCCAGCAGTTTTTCAGGGGGCCGTGGCACCGGGGAGCTGTTTTTT | CASSFSGGRGTGELFF
TRBJ1-2 | TRBV11-2 | - | - | TGTGCCAGCAGCACGGACATAGAAAGTGACTATGGCTACACCTTC | CASSTDIESDYGYTF
TRBJ2-7 | TRBV7-9 | - | TRBD2 | TGTGCCAGCAGCCCAAGGACTAGCGGGAGGGACGAGCAGTACTTC | CASSPRTSGRDEQYF
TRBJ1-2 | TRBV4-1 | - | - | TGCGCCAGCAGCCGCGATCGGGGCTACACCTTC | CASSRDRGYTF
TRBJ2-3 | TRBV30 | - | - | TGTGCCTGGAGTGCCGGGAGAGATACGCAGTATTTT | CAWSAGRDTQYF
TRBJ2-7 | TRBV12-2 | - | - | TGTGCAAGTCGCCCCCCGGGACAGTTATTTTACGAGCAGTACTTC | CASRPPGQLFYEQYF
TRBJ2-7 | TRBV7-3 | - | TRBD2 | TGTGCCAGCAGCCCCAATCCAGGGACTATCGGACCTCTTTACGAGCAGTACTTC | CASSPNPGTIGPLYEQYF
TRBJ2-1 | TRBV7-2 | - | TRBD2 | TGTGCCAGCAGACTAGCGACCAATGAGCAGTTCTTC | CASRLATNEQFF
TRBJ2-7 | TRBV6-5 | - | - | TGTGCCAGCAATCCAGCGCCGACTATTGGGAACGAGCAGTACTTC | CASNPAPTIGNEQYF
TRBJ2-3 | TRBV6-1 | - | TRBD2 | TGTGCCAGCAGTGTTACTAGCGGGAGGACAGATACGCAGTATTTT | CASSVTSGRTDTQYF
TRBJ2-7 | TRBV30 | - | - | TGTGCCTGGAGTGGTACCTACGAGCAGTACTTC | CAWSGTYEQYF
TRBJ2-5 | TRBV6-1 | - | TRBD1 | TGTGCCAGCAGGACCGGGACAGTGGAGGAGACCCAGTACTTC | CASRTGTVEETQYF
TRBJ1-2 | TRBV5-4 | - | - | TGTGCCACCGGAGCCCGCGCCGGAACTGATGGCTACACCTTC | CATGARAGTDGYTF
TRBJ1-2 | TRBV18 | - | TRBD1 | TGTGCCAGCTCACCAGAAGGAGGGGGCGCCAGGGGCTACACCTTC | CASSPEGGGARGYTF
TRBJ1-1 | TRBV28 | - | - | TGTGCCAGCAGTTCCCTCCTGACTTCGGGCATGAGGGTCAATGAAGCTTTCTTT | CASSSLLTSGMRVNEAFF
TRBJ1-2 | TRBV5-6 | - | - | TGTGCCAGCAGCTTGGAGTACAGACACCGGGACTACACCTTC | CASSLEYRHRDYTF
TRBJ1-4 | TRBV27 | - | TRBD1 | TGTGCCAGCAGTACCAGGGGGCCTGAAAAACTGTTTTTT | CASSTRGPEKLFF
TRBJ1-4 | TRBV7-9 | once | - | TGTGCCAGCAGCCGCCAACACACTAATGAAAAACTGTTTTTT | CASSRQHTNEKLFF
TRBJ2-3 | TRBV4-1 | once | TRBD2 | TGCGCCAGCAGCCCCGATCTCGGACTAGCAGGATTTACGCAGTATTTT | CASSPDLGLAGFTQYF
TRBJ2-1 | TRBV2 | - | TRBD1 | TGTGCCAGCAGCCGGGACAGCTACAATGAGCAGTTCTTC | CASSRDSYNEQFF
TRBJ2-2 | TRBV5-1 | - | TRBD1 | TGCGCCAGCAGTCCAGGGGGAGCGGACACCGGGGAGCTGTTTTTT | CASSPGGADTGELFF
TRBJ1-1 | TRBV29-1 | - | - | TGCAGCGTTTACCAGGGGAACACTGAAGCTTTCTTT | CSVYQGNTEAFF
TRBJ1-1 | TRBV27 | - | - | TGTGCCAGCAGTTTACCTGGGAGAGAAGCTTTCTTT | CASSLPGREAFF
TRBJ1-5 | TRBV6-1 | once | - | TGTGCCAGCACGGGGTCAGGGGAACAGCCCCAGCATTTT | CASTGSGEQPQHF